The source of this T cell receptor (beta chain) is a study of blood T cell repertoires in COVID-19 (dated by TCRdb to the early 2020s). For context, the study as a whole: The collaborator samples originated in the United States, Italy and Spain and spanned the acute and convalescent phases of COVID-19. The repertoires were made available in a free public database intended to serve as a resource for research on the immune response to SARS-CoV-2. The material from the prospective study consisted of cDNA or gDNA derived from T cells, B-cell-depleted T cells, or PBMCs. Where available, HLA class I and class II types were obtained from metadata supplied by the sample provider rather than from assay-based typing. The sample metadata nearly always contained a de-identified subject ID, COVID-19 status, age in years and sex. Samples were obtained from the ongoing ImmuneRACE study (first 160 participants) and from over a thousand subjects provided by 6 global collaborators. The dataset comprised deeply sampled blood TCRbeta repertoires from subjects exposed to, actively infected with, or recovered from COVID-19. Results the study describes overall, beyond this receptor: The amount of clinical and demographic metadata varied by source and participant and was provided uncurated.

Details on this clone: The target of this receptor is not known. The record has no base qualities; no much larger clone is one base away.

TCRbeta CDR3 regions were amplified from genomic DNA by means of the immunoSEQ Assay, a bias-controlled multiplex PCR. The source study handled its data this way. Nucleated cell counts per sample were estimated from amplification of reference gene primers within the assay. Sequence reads were collapsed and filtered to measure the absolute abundance of every unique TCRbeta CDR3 rearrangement. For each sample, productive Simpson clonality was calculated by taking the square root of Simpson's diversity index across productive rearrangements. The clones in this table, taken by TCRdb from immuneACCESS, are in-frame only. Not every clone is retained; where verified, under half of the shortfall comes from an unresolved V gene, and the cause of the rest is unknown. D and trimming come from the DNA, and the V and J calls and clone size come from that table. In all, the sample holds roughly 100,000 clones, and 84% of those were seen once. Roughly 13% of the sample lies in the top ten.

CDR1 and CDR2, per the germline V gene, are SQVTM and ANQGSEA. Trimming costs V 3 bases and J 0 bases, and their ends lie 15 bases apart. Its CDR3 holds 15 amino acids, cysteine through phenylalanine. The retained sequence is limited to the CDR3, 45 bases, with the frame set at the first base. Whole blood was collected in K2EDTA tubes by collaborating institutions according to the institutions' own protocols. For TCRbeta analysis, collaborators shipped samples as frozen whole blood, isolated PBMCs, or DNA extracted from either of those sample types. This sequence was found in a human donor in a cohort sampled during active or convalescent COVID-19. Sequenced input: peripheral blood. The chain couples TRBV29-1 to TRBJ2-7, and perhaps TRBD1 as D gene, on 6 matching bases. The CDR3 region: CSVERDTMTSYEQYF. The DNA sequence is TGCAGCGTTGAGAGGGACACTATGACCTCCTACGAGCAGTACTTC.